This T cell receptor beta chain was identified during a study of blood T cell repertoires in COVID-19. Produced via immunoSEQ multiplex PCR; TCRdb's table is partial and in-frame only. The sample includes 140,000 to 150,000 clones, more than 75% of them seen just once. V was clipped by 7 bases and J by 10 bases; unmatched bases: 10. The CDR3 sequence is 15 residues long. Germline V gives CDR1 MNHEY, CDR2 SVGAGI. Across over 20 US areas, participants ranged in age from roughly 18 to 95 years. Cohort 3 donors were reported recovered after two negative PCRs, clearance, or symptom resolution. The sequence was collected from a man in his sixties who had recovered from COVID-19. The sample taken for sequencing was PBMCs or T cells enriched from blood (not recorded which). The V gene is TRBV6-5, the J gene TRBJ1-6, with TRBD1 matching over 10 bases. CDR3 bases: TGTGCCAGCACCGACCTGGGACAGGGGATCTCACCCCTCCACTTT. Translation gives CASTDLGQGISPLHF.